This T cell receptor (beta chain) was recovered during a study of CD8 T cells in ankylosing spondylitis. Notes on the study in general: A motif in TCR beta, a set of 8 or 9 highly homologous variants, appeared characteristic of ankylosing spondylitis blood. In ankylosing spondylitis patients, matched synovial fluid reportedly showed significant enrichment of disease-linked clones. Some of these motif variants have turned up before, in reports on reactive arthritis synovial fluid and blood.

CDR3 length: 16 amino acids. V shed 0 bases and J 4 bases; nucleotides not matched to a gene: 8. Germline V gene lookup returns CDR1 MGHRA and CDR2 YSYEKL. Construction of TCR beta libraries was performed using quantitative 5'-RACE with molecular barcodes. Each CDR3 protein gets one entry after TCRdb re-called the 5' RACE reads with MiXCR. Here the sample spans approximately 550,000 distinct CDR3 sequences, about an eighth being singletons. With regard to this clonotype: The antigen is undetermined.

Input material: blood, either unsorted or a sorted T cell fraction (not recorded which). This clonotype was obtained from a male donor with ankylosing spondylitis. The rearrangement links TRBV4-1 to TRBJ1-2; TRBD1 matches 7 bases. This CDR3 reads CASSQDSQGGRYGYTF. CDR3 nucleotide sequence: TGCGCCAGCAGCCAAGATAGTCAAGGGGGCCGCTATGGCTACACCTTC.